What follows is one T cell receptor (beta chain) and its context. This specimen comes from a study of blood T cell repertoires in COVID-19. Source study methods: Nucleated cell counts were estimated from reference gene primer amplification. The method was immunoSEQ multiplex PCR; TCRdb's version includes in-frame clones alone and lacks a portion of them. D and trimming come from the DNA, and the V and J calls and clone size come from that table. Of around 200,000 clones in the sample, approximately 87% are singletons; the top ten hold roughly 3.6%. V was clipped by 3 bases and J by 7 bases; unmatched bases: 8. Germline values: CDR1 KGHDR, CDR2 SFDVKD. The CDR3 contains 16 residues.

The clonotype comes from a man between 18 and 35 years old with active or convalescent COVID-19. The gene calls are TRBV24-1 and TRBJ2-2; TRBD1 aligns across 9 bases. Sequencing was performed on peripheral blood. In DNA form, the CDR3 reads TGTGCCACCAGTGATCTCGGACAGGGGCTGGGCGGGGAGCTGTTTTTT. This gives the protein CATSDLGQGLGGELFF.